The T cell receptor (beta chain) described here comes from a study of T cell responses to AZD1222 COVID-19 vaccine. General study points: Nearly half of spike-specific TCRs reportedly target unmutated variant regions. Compared with day 0, the breadth and depth of the Spike-specific TCR repertoire rose significantly after two doses of AZD1222. Along spike, vaccine-associated CD4 TCRs were found throughout, with dominance at 160-218 and 743-854. In a largely white British group with more females than males, clonal diversity was possibly underestimated.

The table came from immunoSEQ multiplex PCR; TCRdb's copy has only in-frame clones and leaves some out. This sample carries around 150,000 clones, roughly nine tenths of them seen once, and the ten largest clones take roughly 4%. Germline V CDR1 and CDR2: LGHDT, YNNKEL (reference sequence). V lost 0 bases to trimming and J lost 8 bases, with 8 bases between them. The CDR3 is 13 residues long. In regard to this clone: As yet, its antigen is unknown.

The chain uses TRBV3-1 (or the pseudogene TRBV3-2) and TRBJ2-1; possibly TRBD2 for D (5 bases). The clonotype was recovered from an adult who received the AZD1222 COVID-19 vaccine. Material: peripheral blood, obtained 28 days after the second AZD1222 dose. In nucleotides, the CDR3 is TGTGCCAGCAGCCAAGAGCGGGCGTATGAGCAGTTCTTC. Translating it yields CASSQERAYEQFF.